What follows are 24 T cell receptor beta chains derived from one specimen sequenced in a study of T cells in Graves' hyperthyroidism and ophthalmopathy. TCR beta CDR3 regions were amplified from RNA. First-round RT-PCR of the TCR CDR3 relied on the HTBI primer set. TCRdb ran MiXCR on the multiplex PCR reads and lists one entry per CDR3 protein. The data show fewer than 650,000 distinct CDR3 sequences, with 40% to 50% seen just once and 44% held by the top ten. Material: peripheral blood or thyroid tissue (not recorded which). These receptors were obtained from an adult woman with Graves' disease, either hyperthyroidism or ophthalmopathy (not recorded which).

This chain links TRBV7-9 with TRBJ2-7; D ambiguous. The CDR3 sequence is 14 residues long. CDR1 SEHNR and CDR2 FQNEAQ come from the germline V gene (reference sequence). V was trimmed by 6 bases and J by 1 base, leaving 13 bases between them. DNA of the CDR3: TGTGCCAGCAGTCCTCACTCGGGTTCCTACGAGCAGTACTTC. This sequence encodes CASSPHSGSYEQYF.

In DNA form, the CDR3 reads TGTGCCAGCAGCCCTCAGATTACCTACGAGCAGTACTTC. Translation: CASSPQITYEQYF. The chain links TRBV7-2 to TRBJ2-7; D remains unclear. V lost 5 bases and J 2 bases, leaving 10 bases between the germline ends. The germline CDR1 and CDR2 sequences are SGHTA and FQGNSA. The CDR3 is 13 residues long.

This clonotype occurred a few times. This chain joins TRBV10-3 and TRBJ1-2; weak D call: TRBD1 (5 bases). CDR3 length equals 15 residues. The ends were cut back, 3 bases at V and 0 bases at J, with 11 bases in the middle. Germline CDR1 reads ENHRY; CDR2 reads SYGVKD. In DNA, the CDR3 is TGTGCCATCAGTGACTTTGGGGGGTCTAACTATGGCTACACCTTC. Translated, it gives CAISDFGGSNYGYTF.

This clonotype has just a few counts. The CDR3 protein is CASSPADSPLHF. In nucleotides, the CDR3 is TGTGCCAGCAGTCCCGCGGATTCACCCCTCCACTTT. The chain couples TRBV6-1 to TRBJ1-6; D unresolved. The V gene's germline CDR1 is MNHNS and CDR2 SASEGT. The CDR3 is 12 residues long. With 5 bases removed from V and 8 bases from J, the gap between germline ends came to 7 bases.

This clonotype was detected many times. The V call is TRBV5-1, the J call TRBJ1-2; D gene uncertain. The germline V gene has CDR1 SGHRS and CDR2 YFSETQ. CDR3 length: 15 amino acids. V was pared by 3 bases and J by 4 bases, with 16 bases between. CDR3 DNA sequence: TGCGCCAGCAGCTCAAACACCGGTCGAGGCTATGGCTACACCTTC. Encoded protein: CASSSNTGRGYGYTF.

This clonotype occurred a few times. At one end, the junction sequence differs from germline, possibly due to a read error. The gene calls are TRBV25-1 and TRBJ1-2, with TRBD1 identical over 7 bases. In germline, CDR1 is MGHDK, CDR2 SYGVNS. The CDR3 has 14 residues. The CDR3 bases are TGTGCCAGCAGTGAATTGCGAGGACAGGTTCCCTCGGCATTC. Translating it yields CASSELRGQVPSAF.

This clonotype was found many times. V gene TRBV7-2 combines with J gene TRBJ1-4; no reliable D call. Germline V gene lookup returns CDR1 SGHTA and CDR2 FQGNSA. This CDR3 contains 15 residues. With 5 bases removed from V and 0 bases from J, the gap between germline ends came to 10 bases. The CDR3 here is CASSGMSATNEKLFF. The CDR3 region has the DNA TGTGCCAGCAGCGGGATGTCTGCAACTAATGAAAAACTGTTTTTT.

The chain links TRBV5-4 to TRBJ2-5; 14 bases match TRBD2. The CDR3 consists of 17 residues. Trimming at V came to 5 bases and at J to 8 bases, leaving 14 bases not matched to a gene. Per germline, CDR1 SGHNT and CDR2 YYREEE (reference sequence). CDR3 DNA: TGTGCCAGCAGACCCGGGACTAGCGGGAGATTAGGAGATACCCAGTACTTC. This sequence encodes CASRPGTSGRLGDTQYF.

This clonotype was picked up many times. The chain employs TRBV4-1 and TRBJ2-5; no reliable D call. The V end was cut by 0 bases, the J end by 7 bases, with 12 bases between. This CDR3 has 14 amino acids. CDR1 and CDR2 (germline): MGHRA, YSYEKL. CDR3 coding DNA: TGCGCCAGCAGCCAAGATCGGGCGGTAGGGACCCAGTACTTC. Amino acids: CASSQDRAVGTQYF.

This clonotype has a count of ten or more. J is TRBJ1-2 and V is TRBV4-1; 8 nucleotides align to TRBD1. CDR1 and CDR2 from the germline V gene are MGHRA and YSYEKL. V gave up 1 base and J gave up 2 bases; unmatched junction bases: 3. This CDR3 has 15 residues. CDR3 protein: CASSQGQGTNYGYTF. CDR3 coding DNA: TGCGCCAGCAGCCAAGGACAGGGGACCAACTATGGCTACACCTTC.

The sample holds many counts of this clonotype. This chain links TRBV10-1 with TRBJ1-2; no definite D call. The CDR3 is 12 amino acids. With 3 bases removed from V and 7 bases from J, the gap between germline ends came to 9 bases. Germline CDR1 is WNHNN and CDR2 is SYGVQD (reference sequence). Here the CDR3 reads CASSDTAGGYTF. In DNA, the CDR3 is TGCGCCAGCAGTGATACAGCCGGTGGCTACACCTTC.

With regard to this clonotype: At one end the junction does not follow the germline gene, possibly because of a read error. The chain carries TRBV7-2 and TRBJ1-2; D is ambiguous. Germline values: CDR1 SGHTA, CDR2 FQGNSA. The CDR3 is 13 amino acids. The CDR3 loop is CVSSFVAGYGYTF. CDR3 sequence (DNA): TGTGTCAGCAGCTTTGTAGCGGGCTATGGCTACACCTTC.

The rearrangement links TRBV15 to TRBJ2-7; maybe TRBD1 (6 bases). Trimming took off 2 bases at V and 2 bases at J, with 16 bases between the two ends. This CDR3 spans 16 amino acids. CDR1 LNHNV and CDR2 YYDKDF come from the germline V gene (reference sequence). CDR3 sequence (DNA): TGTGCCACCAGCAGACCGCCCGGGACAAGTACCTACGAGCAGTACTTC. Protein sequence: CATSRPPGTSTYEQYF.

This clonotype was seen repeatedly, ten times or more. V usage is TRBV20-1 and J usage is TRBJ1-4; 8 positions agree with TRBD1. The germline V gene has CDR1 DFQATT and CDR2 SNEGSKA (reference sequence). The CDR3 is made up of 16 amino acids. Trimming cost V 6 bases and J 3 bases; bases outside gene matches: 12. The CDR3 spells CSAAGTGYAANEKLFF. The CDR3 DNA follows: TGCAGTGCGGCCGGGACAGGATACGCAGCTAATGAAAAACTGTTTTTT.

Many counts were recorded for this clonotype. This rearrangement joins TRBV7-6 to TRBJ2-5; D is perhaps TRBD1 (6 bases). V lost 5 bases, J lost 7 bases, and 17 bases lay in between. The CDR3 sequence is 14 residues long. Germline assignment: CDR1 SGHVS and CDR2 FNYEAQ. Here the CDR3 reads CASSPRQAGGTQYF. The CDR3 DNA reads as TGTGCCAGCAGCCCCAGACAGGCTGGCGGGACCCAGTACTTC.

This clonotype was recorded at least ten times. The chain combines TRBV5-1 with TRBJ2-7; D not resolved. Germline V gene sequence: CDR1 SGHRS, CDR2 YFSETQ. The CDR3 runs to 14 residues. V was trimmed by 0 bases and J by 1 base, leaving 8 bases between them. This chain's CDR3 is CASSLVMSSYEQYF. The CDR3 bases are TGCGCCAGCAGCTTGGTCATGTCTTCCTACGAGCAGTACTTC.

The J gene is TRBJ1-1, the V gene TRBV19, with no clear D. The CDR3 consists of 13 residues. V was shortened by 7 bases and J by 1 base, with 10 bases between the two germline ends. CDR1 is LNHDA, CDR2 SQIVND, per germline (reference sequence). CDR3 sequence reads: CASTDDTNTEAFF. CDR3 nucleotides: TGTGCCAGTACCGACGACACGAACACTGAAGCTTTCTTT.

This clonotype was picked up many times. The genes are TRBV7-3 and TRBJ1-1; D not certain. CDR1 and CDR2 (germline): SGHTA, FQGTGA. V was cut by 5 bases and J by 4 bases, with 14 bases left in between. The CDR3 contains 14 residues. The CDR3 loop is CASSPGPRATEAFF. CDR3 DNA: TGTGCCAGCAGCCCTGGGCCAAGGGCCACTGAAGCTTTCTTT.

This rearrangement joins TRBV12-3 or TRBV12-4 to TRBJ1-3, with 8 bases fitting TRBD1. CDR3 length: 14 amino acids. V trimming: 5 bases; J trimming: 2 bases; junction bases outside the gene matches: 2. Written as DNA, the CDR3 is TGTGCCAGCAGTCCGACAGGGGCTGGAAACACCATATATTTT. The encoded protein is CASSPTGAGNTIYF.

The chain carries TRBV19 and TRBJ1-1; D is perhaps TRBD1 (5 bases). The germline V gene has CDR1 LNHDA and CDR2 SQIVND (reference sequence). Trimming pared 4 bases from V and 4 bases from J, leaving 10 bases between. This CDR3 is 13 amino acids long. CDR3 DNA: TGTGCCAGTAGTACACGTGGGGGCACTGAAGCTTTCTTT. Its protein is CASSTRGGTEAFF.

This clonotype was seen repeatedly, ten times or more. The V and J genes are TRBV7-9 and TRBJ2-7; possibly TRBD1 or TRBD2 for D (5 bases each). Germline CDR1 is SEHNR and CDR2 is FQNEAQ (reference sequence). V dropped 5 bases and J dropped 2 bases, with 16 bases sitting between them. The CDR3 has 15 amino acids. The CDR3 sequence is CASSPTPGPTYEQYF. CDR3 nucleotides: TGTGCCAGCAGCCCCACGCCGGGACCGACCTACGAGCAGTACTTC.

The chain recombines TRBV5-6 with TRBJ2-5; D is possibly TRBD2 (6 bases). The CDR3 runs 14 residues. With 5 bases removed from V and 0 bases from J, the gap between germline ends came to 11 bases. CDR1 and CDR2 from the germline V gene are SGHDT and YYEEEE. The CDR3 bases are TGTGCCAGCAGTTCCGCGGGATACCAAGAGACCCAGTACTTC. Translated, it gives CASSSAGYQETQYF.

The chain links TRBV7-9 to TRBJ1-2, with 8 bases matching TRBD1. This CDR3 has 13 amino acids. The trim removed 7 bases at V and 5 bases at J, leaving 6 bases unmatched. Germline CDR1 reads SEHNR; CDR2 reads FQNEAQ (reference sequence). The CDR3 region has the DNA TGTGCCAGCACCGGACAGGGAATATATGGCTACACCTTC. It codes for CASTGQGIYGYTF.

The table lists this clonotype with a few counts. The rearrangement links TRBV3-1 to TRBJ2-2; a weak D match, TRBD2 (5 bases). From germline, CDR1 is LGHDT and CDR2 YNNKEL (reference sequence). V dropped 5 bases and J dropped 5 bases, with 9 bases sitting between them. CDR3 size: 13 residues. The CDR3 nucleotides are TGTGCCAGCAGCGAACTAGGGACCGGGGAGCTGTTTTTT. Residues: CASSELGTGELFF.